Each of the 26 T cell receptor beta chains below was sequenced from the same sample in a study of blood T cell repertoires in COVID-19. The repertoire was sequenced with immunoSEQ multiplex PCR; TCRdb's copy has only in-frame clones and lacks some. The sample records nearly 110,000 clones, 90% to 95% being singletons. The source material was peripheral blood. These receptors were taken from a woman aged 25-40 years with acute or convalescent COVID-19.

The chain's CDR3 is CASSWPLAGKNEQYF. The CDR3 nucleotides read TGTGCCAGCAGCTGGCCTCTAGCGGGAAAAAACGAGCAGTACTTC. The rearrangement uses TRBV5-4 and TRBJ2-7; 9 bases align to TRBD2. Germline CDR1 and CDR2: SGHNT and YYREEE (reference sequence). The CDR3 spans 15 residues. Trimming removed 3 bases from V and 5 bases from J; junction bases left unmatched: 9.

The chain recombines TRBV10-3 with TRBJ1-4, with 9 bases aligning to TRBD1. Trimming at V came to 6 bases and at J to 7 bases, leaving 9 bases not matched to a gene. The germline CDR1 and CDR2 sequences are ENHRY and SYGVKD. The CDR3 is made up of 15 amino acids. The CDR3 DNA sequence: TGTGCCATCAGCCCCGGACAGGGGCTCGGTGAAAAACTGTTTTTT. Its translation is CAISPGQGLGEKLFF.

CDR3 protein: CASSPSQDYGYTF. The CDR3 nucleotides read TGTGCCAGCTCACCATCCCAGGACTATGGCTACACCTTC. The chain recombines TRBV18 with TRBJ1-2; unclear D gene. The CDR3 is 13 amino acids. CDR1 is KGHSH, CDR2 LQKENI, per germline. V was cut by 2 bases and J by 3 bases, with 7 bases left in between.

The V gene is TRBV7-9, the J gene TRBJ2-7, with TRBD1 matching 8 bases. Germline CDR1 is SEHNR and CDR2 is FQNEAQ (reference sequence). CDR3 length equals 12 residues. J lost 5 bases, V lost 3 bases, and 0 bases had no gene match. In DNA, the CDR3 is TGTGCCAGCAGCTTGACAGGGGACGAGCAGTACTTC. This translates into CASSLTGDEQYF. The full variable domain, in which reference TRBV7-9 and TRBJ2-7 provide the parts outside the CDR3, is DTGVSQNPRHKITKRGQNVTFRCDPISEHNRLYWYRQTLGQGPEFLTYFQNEAQLEKSRLLSDRFSAERPKGSFSTLEIQRTEQGDSAMYLCASSLTGDEQYFGPGTRLTVT.

The chain links TRBV28 to TRBJ2-7; TRBD1 matches 9 bases. Trimming at V came to 4 bases and at J to 0 bases, leaving 7 bases not matched to a gene. CDR3 length equals 16 residues. The V gene's germline CDR1 is MDHEN and CDR2 SYDVKM. CDR3 bases: TGTGCCAGCAGTTGGGGTACAGGGGGCGACTCCTACGAGCAGTACTTC. It is translated as CASSWGTGGDSYEQYF.

This clone was found a few times. This sequence joins TRBV10-1 and TRBJ2-1; D is perhaps TRBD2 (7 bases). The CDR3 loop spans 16 amino acids. Germline V gene sequence: CDR1 WNHNN, CDR2 SYGVQD (reference sequence). V lost 5 bases and J lost 0, with 14 bases in between. CDR3 loop: CASSPRGASSYNEQFF. CDR3 sequence (DNA): TGCGCCAGCAGTCCCCGGGGGGCGAGCTCCTACAATGAGCAGTTCTTC.

The CDR3 DNA reads as TGTGCCAGCTCACCTGGCCTAGCGGGAGTAATCGATGAGCAGTTCTTC. Encoded protein: CASSPGLAGVIDEQFF. The chain has TRBV18 and TRBJ2-1; 10 positions agree with TRBD2. Germline V gene sequence: CDR1 KGHSH, CDR2 LQKENI. The CDR3 loop spans 16 amino acids. V lost 3 bases and J lost 8; bases outside the gene matches: 10.

The chain combines TRBV7-2 with TRBJ2-2, with TRBD1 as a possible D gene (5 bases). The germline V gene has CDR1 SGHTA and CDR2 FQGNSA. This CDR3 has 16 residues. V lost 5 bases and J lost 6, with 19 bases in between. Written as DNA, the CDR3 is TGTGCCAGCAGCATCGCGTGGGGCGCGAAATCCGGGGAGCTGTTTTTT. Translation: CASSIAWGAKSGELFF.

The J gene is TRBJ1-6, the V gene TRBV7-2, with 7 bases fitting TRBD1. J lost 9 bases, V lost 1 base, and 6 bases had no gene match. The CDR3 is 15 amino acids. Germline assignment: CDR1 SGHTA and CDR2 FQGNSA. CDR3 in amino acids: CASSLGGTVGSPLHF. Here the CDR3 DNA reads TGTGCCAGCAGCTTAGGGGGGACAGTAGGTTCACCCCTCCACTTT.

The chain joins TRBV7-9 to TRBJ2-1; TRBD2 might be the D (5 bases). The CDR3 spans 14 residues. V was shortened by 0 bases and J by 7 bases, with 10 bases between the two germline ends. Per the germline V gene, CDR1 is SEHNR and CDR2 is FQNEAQ (reference sequence). The CDR3 here is CASSLAGARNEQFF. CDR3 DNA: TGTGCCAGCAGCTTAGCGGGAGCTCGAAATGAGCAGTTCTTC.

This chain connects TRBV5-1 to TRBJ2-5; 7 bases are shared with TRBD2. Trimming took 1 base from V and 4 from J; bases not matched to a gene: 4. CDR3 length: 14 amino acids. Germline CDR1 reads SGHRS; CDR2 reads YFSETQ. The CDR3 DNA reads as TGCGCCAGCAGCTTGTCTGGGGGGGGAGAGACCCAGTACTTC. It specifies CASSLSGGGETQYF.

V is TRBV12-5 and J is TRBJ2-2, with 7 positions matching TRBD1. V lost 4 bases and J lost 5; bases outside the gene matches: 1. The CDR3 sequence is 13 residues long. In germline, CDR1 is LGHNT, CDR2 FRNRAP. The CDR3 protein is CASGSQGTGELFF. The DNA of the CDR3 is TGTGCTAGTGGTTCACAGGGGACCGGGGAGCTGTTTTTT.

V usage is TRBV19 and J usage is TRBJ2-7; 9 nucleotides match TRBD1. The CDR3 sequence is 17 residues long. The V and J ends lost 1 base and 3 bases, in that order; junction bases with no gene match: 10. CDR1 is LNHDA and CDR2 is SQIVND in the germline V gene (reference sequence). The CDR3 is CASSIAGTGKPNYEQYF. In DNA form, the CDR3 reads TGTGCCAGTAGTATAGCCGGGACAGGGAAACCAAACTACGAGCAGTACTTC.

This clone was counted only a few times. This rearrangement joins TRBV7-9 to TRBJ1-2, with unresolved D. Trimming cost V 4 bases and J 3 bases, with 9 bases left between them. This CDR3 comprises 13 residues. CDR1 and CDR2 from the germline V gene are SEHNR and FQNEAQ (reference sequence). In DNA, the CDR3 is TGTGCCAGCAGCTCAGAGGGTGACTATGGCTACACCTTC. Residues: CASSSEGDYGYTF.

V is TRBV4-2 and J is TRBJ1-1; TRBD1 is a possible D gene (6 bases). Germline V gene sequence: CDR1 LGHNA, CDR2 YNFKEQ. The CDR3 is 15 residues long. The V and J ends lost 0 bases and 3 bases respectively, with 11 bases between them. CDR3 DNA sequence: TGTGCCAGCAGCCAAGAGGTAGGGGGTTACACTGAAGCTTTCTTT. Encoded protein: CASSQEVGGYTEAFF.

The gene calls are TRBV28 and TRBJ1-5; D gene unclear. Germline V gives CDR1 MDHEN, CDR2 SYDVKM. The V and J ends lost 6 bases and 7 bases respectively, with 16 bases between them. This CDR3 spans 14 amino acids. The CDR3 loop is CASSLDGPRQPQHF. Written as DNA, the CDR3 is TGTGCCAGCAGCTTAGACGGCCCCAGGCAGCCCCAGCATTTT.

CDR3 DNA: TGTGCCAGTAGTATAACAGGGGGAGGAACTGAAGCTTTCTTT. It encodes CASSITGGGTEAFF. The chain joins TRBV19 to TRBJ1-1; 8 nucleotides line up with TRBD1. Germline V gene lookup returns CDR1 LNHDA and CDR2 SQIVND (reference sequence). The CDR3 spans 14 residues. Trimming at V came to 2 bases and at J to 5 bases, leaving 4 bases not matched to a gene.

The chain employs TRBV6-5 and TRBJ1-5; D is possibly TRBD1 (5 bases). This CDR3 contains 15 residues. Trimming removed 3 bases at V and 2 bases at J, with 11 bases between. Germline CDR1 is MNHEY and CDR2 is SVGAGI. In nucleotides, the CDR3 is TGTGCCAGCAGTTATGGGGGGAACCGCAATCAGCCCCAGCATTTT. Translation gives CASSYGGNRNQPQHF.

V is TRBV7-2 and J is TRBJ1-3; 8 bases align to TRBD1. CDR3 length: 17 residues. Germline loops: CDR1 SGHTA, CDR2 FQGNSA. The V and J ends lost 5 bases and 0 bases, in that order; junction bases with no gene match: 9. The CDR3 DNA follows: TGTGCCAGCAGCCGTGACAGGGGCTCCAGCTCTGGAAACACCATATATTTT. Translated: CASSRDRGSSSGNTIYF.

The chain couples TRBV7-9 to TRBJ1-2; D call uncertain. Germline values: CDR1 SEHNR, CDR2 FQNEAQ (reference sequence). The CDR3 extends over 13 amino acids. V lost 1 base and J 5 bases, leaving 8 bases between the germline ends. The CDR3 DNA follows: TGTGCCAGCAGCTTAGGGTCAGTTTATGGCTACACCTTC. Translating it yields CASSLGSVYGYTF.

The chain combines TRBV3-1 (or the pseudogene TRBV3-2) with TRBJ2-7; 8 positions match TRBD1. Germline CDR1 is LGHDT and CDR2 is YNNKEL (reference sequence). V was pared by 5 bases and J by 2 bases, with 5 bases of the junction left unmatched. The CDR3 spans 14 residues. CDR3 protein: CASSAGTGTYEQYF. In DNA, the CDR3 is TGTGCCAGCAGCGCCGGGACAGGCACCTACGAGCAGTACTTC.

This rearrangement joins TRBV10-2 to TRBJ1-3; TRBD1 matches 7 bases. There are 14 residues in the CDR3. Germline V gene data show CDR1 as WSHSY and CDR2 as SAAADI. The trim removed 8 bases at V and 7 bases at J, leaving 11 bases unmatched. The CDR3 DNA follows: TGCGCCAGCCGCCTGAAGGCAGGGGGGAACACCATATATTTT. Translation gives CASRLKAGGNTIYF.

In its sample, this clone was seen once. This chain joins TRBV19 and TRBJ1-2; 8 nucleotides line up with TRBD1. Germline assignment: CDR1 LNHDA and CDR2 SQIVND (reference sequence). This CDR3 has 15 amino acids. V was clipped by 3 bases and J by 1 base; unmatched bases: 4. In nucleotides, the CDR3 is TGTGCCAGTAGTATCCGACAGGGGAATAACTATGGCTACACCTTC. It is translated as CASSIRQGNNYGYTF.

The chain carries TRBV24-1 and TRBJ2-5; 9 nucleotides align to TRBD1. Germline V lookup: CDR1 KGHDR, CDR2 SFDVKD. There are 13 residues in the CDR3. After removal of 5 bases from V and 4 bases from J, the junction contained 1 base not matched to a gene. CDR3 in DNA: TGTGCCACCAGTGGGGACAGGGCAGAGACCCAGTACTTC. It specifies CATSGDRAETQYF.

The J gene is TRBJ1-2, the V gene TRBV6-5; 9 bases line up with TRBD1. The length of the CDR3 is 15 residues. Germline CDR1 and CDR2: MNHEY and SVGAGI. The trim removed 3 bases at V and 7 bases at J, leaving 9 bases unmatched. The CDR3 sequence is CASSYTQGAYGGYTF. In DNA, the CDR3 is TGTGCCAGCAGTTATACACAGGGGGCTTACGGTGGCTACACCTTC.

V is TRBV5-1 and J is TRBJ2-1; 11 nucleotides line up with TRBD2. The CDR3 extends over 17 amino acids. Trimming removed 0 bases from V and 8 bases from J; junction bases left unmatched: 10. CDR1 SGHRS and CDR2 YFSETQ come from the germline V gene. The CDR3 loop is CASSLALSGTSGYEQFF. The CDR3 DNA is TGCGCCAGCAGCTTGGCCCTTTCCGGGACTAGCGGCTATGAGCAGTTCTTC. The variable domain in full, completed from reference TRBV5-1 and TRBJ2-1, reads KAGVTQTPRYLIKTRGQQVTLSCSPISGHRSVSWYQQTPGQGLQFLFEYFSETQRNKGNFPGRFSGRQFSNSRSEMNVSTLELGDSALYLCASSLALSGTSGYEQFFGPGTRLTVL.